One and the same sample provided the 19 T cell receptor beta chains below, sequenced in a study of cytomegalovirus exposure and HLA in healthy donors. The PCR made use of 60 Vbeta and 13 Jbeta primers. Sequencing used immunoSEQ multiplex PCR; TCRdb keeps in-frame clones, though not all of them. Of 100,000 to 150,000 clones listed, over 9.5% are singletons. Material: PBMCs. The receptors here all came from a woman between 18 and 30 years old in good health and CMV-seropositive.

This clone was detected a few times. V and J are TRBV28 and TRBJ2-7; 11 bases map to TRBD1. The germline V gene has CDR1 MDHEN and CDR2 SYDVKM. J lost 3 bases, V lost 7 bases, and 2 bases had no gene match. The CDR3 is made up of 13 amino acids. CDR3 bases: TGTGCCAGCATGGGACAGGGGGACTACGAGCAGTACTTC. It specifies CASMGQGDYEQYF.

The sample holds a few counts of this clone. The chain combines TRBV18 with TRBJ2-5; D uncertain. CDR3 size: 12 residues. Germline CDR1 is KGHSH and CDR2 is LQKENI. V lost 4 bases and J lost 1, with 4 bases in between. CDR3 DNA: TGTGCCAGCTCACAGCTCCAAGAGACCCAGTACTTC. It translates to CASSQLQETQYF.

This clone was seen more than once but under ten times. The genes are TRBV5-1 and TRBJ2-7; 7 nucleotides align to TRBD2. This CDR3 region has 16 residues. V gave up 0 bases and J gave up 0 bases; unmatched junction bases: 6. CDR1 and CDR2 from the germline V gene are SGHRS and YFSETQ. The CDR3 reads CASSLVASGNSYEQYF. The CDR3 DNA sequence: TGCGCCAGCAGCTTGGTGGCTAGCGGCAACTCCTACGAGCAGTACTTC.

This clone was picked up a small number of times. The chain uses TRBV29-1 and TRBJ1-2, with 10 bases lining up with TRBD1. The CDR3 is made up of 13 amino acids. Germline V lookup: CDR1 SQVTM, CDR2 ANQGSEA. After removal of 6 bases from V and 7 bases from J, the junction contained 8 bases not matched to a gene. CDR3 nucleotide sequence: TGCAGCGTCGAGAGGGACAGGGGAACTGGCTACACCTTC. It yields the protein CSVERDRGTGYTF.

This clone turned up a few times. The V call is TRBV5-1, the J call TRBJ1-1, with TRBD1 as a possible D gene (6 bases). Trimming shortened V by 4 bases and J by 1 base, and 14 bases separated the two germline ends. Germline values: CDR1 SGHRS, CDR2 YFSETQ. The CDR3 totals 15 residues. The CDR3 DNA reads as TGCGCCAGCAGCATCACGGGACACCCGAACACTGAAGCTTTCTTT. This codes for CASSITGHPNTEAFF.

In this sample, this clone turned up a few times. The same CDR3 can be traced to other DNA sequences in this sample. The chain recombines TRBV9 with TRBJ1-1; 12 nucleotides agree with TRBD1. Per the germline V gene, CDR1 is SGDLS and CDR2 is YYNGEE. Trimming at V came to 3 bases and at J to 1 base, leaving 10 bases not matched to a gene. The CDR3 runs to 18 residues. CDR3 nucleotide sequence: TGTGCCAGCAGCGGTTCCGGGACAGGGGGCATTGGGAACACTGAAGCTTTCTTT. As protein: CASSGSGTGGIGNTEAFF.

This chain uses TRBV7-9 with TRBJ2-2; 13 bases align to TRBD2. This CDR3 is 13 amino acids long. Trimming took 9 bases from V and 6 from J; bases not matched to a gene: 1. Germline assignment: CDR1 SEHNR and CDR2 FQNEAQ (reference sequence). The CDR3 here is CASGLAGAGELFF. As DNA, the CDR3 is TGTGCCAGTGGACTAGCGGGAGCCGGGGAGCTGTTTTTT.

The V gene is TRBV9, the J gene TRBJ1-2; TRBD1 matches 10 bases. Germline V gene sequence: CDR1 SGDLS, CDR2 YYNGEE. The CDR3 loop spans 15 amino acids. V lost 0 bases to trimming and J lost 7 bases; unmatched junction nucleotides: 6. The CDR3 loop reads CASSVEDRGLGGYTF. The DNA of the CDR3 is TGTGCCAGCAGCGTAGAGGACAGGGGGTTAGGTGGCTACACCTTC.

The V and J genes are TRBV29-1 and TRBJ2-5; 9 positions agree with TRBD1. The V segment lost 1 base and the J segment 3 bases; nucleotides outside the gene matches: 6. The CDR3 runs to 15 residues. Germline V gene lookup returns CDR1 SQVTM and CDR2 ANQGSEA. The DNA of the CDR3 is TGCAGCGTTGAAGGTGTAGGGACAGGGAAAGAGACCCAGTACTTC. It codes for CSVEGVGTGKETQYF.

The genes are TRBV9 and TRBJ2-5; TRBD1 matches at 8 bases. Germline CDR1 is SGDLS and CDR2 is YYNGEE. There are 16 residues in the CDR3. The V gene end was trimmed by 2 bases and the J gene end by 2 bases; junction bases not matched to a gene: 8. This chain's CDR3 is CASSVEDRGGQETQYF. CDR3 in DNA: TGTGCCAGCAGCGTTGAAGACAGGGGAGGACAAGAGACCCAGTACTTC. Full variable domain (missing parts from reference TRBV9 and TRBJ2-5): DSGVTQTPKHLITATGQRVTLRCSPRSGDLSVYWYQQSLDQGLQFLIQYYNGEERAKGNILERFSAQQFPDLHSELNLSSLELGDSALYFCASSVEDRGGQETQYFGPGTRLLVL.

On this clone: The same CDR3 is also encoded by other DNA sequences in this sample. CDR3 in amino acids: CASKEGGGANVLTF. Written as DNA, the CDR3 is TGTGCCAGTAAGGAAGGGGGAGGGGCCAACGTCCTGACTTTC. The chain uses TRBV19 and TRBJ2-6, with a possible D match to TRBD1 (6 bases). CDR1 LNHDA and CDR2 SQIVND come from the germline V gene (reference sequence). V lost 7 bases to trimming and J lost 4 bases, with 11 bases between them. This CDR3 spans 14 amino acids.

This chain connects TRBV10-3 to TRBJ2-3, with D perhaps TRBD2 (7 bases). Germline V gene data show CDR1 as ENHRY and CDR2 as SYGVKD. The V gene lost 6 bases and the J gene lost 8 bases, with 24 bases spanning the gap. CDR3 length: 16 residues. The CDR3 DNA reads TGTGCCATCAGCTCTGAAGGGGGAGGGGGTTCAGGTACGCAGTATTTT. It is translated as CAISSEGGGGSGTQYF.

V usage is TRBV9 and J usage is TRBJ2-1, with TRBD2 matching 13 bases. V gave up 3 bases and J gave up 7 bases; unmatched junction bases: 1. The length of the CDR3 is 14 residues. Germline V CDR1 and CDR2: SGDLS, YYNGEE. The CDR3 here is CASSAGLAGNEQFF. In DNA form, the CDR3 reads TGTGCCAGCAGCGCGGGACTAGCGGGAAATGAGCAGTTCTTC.

The chain combines TRBV6-6 with TRBJ2-1; D remains unclear. Deletions cut 4 bases from V and 7 bases from J, with 14 bases between. Germline V CDR1 and CDR2: MNHNY, SVGAGI (reference sequence). The CDR3 extends over 14 amino acids. The CDR3: CASSFQNYGNEQFF. As DNA, the CDR3 is TGTGCCAGCAGTTTTCAGAATTACGGGAATGAGCAGTTCTTC.

With regard to this clone: Other DNA sequences in the sample encode the same CDR3. The V and J genes are TRBV19 and TRBJ1-5, with D possibly being TRBD1 (6 bases). V shed 3 bases and J shed 0 bases, with 15 bases lying between them. Germline lookup yields CDR1 LNHDA and CDR2 SQIVND (reference sequence). This CDR3 has 17 residues. The chain's CDR3 is CASSITDSRYSNQPQHF. DNA for the CDR3: TGTGCCAGTAGTATCACGGACAGCCGATATAGCAATCAGCCCCAGCATTTT.

This sequence joins TRBV25-1 and TRBJ2-1, with 7 nucleotides matching TRBD2. The germline V gene encodes CDR1 MGHDK and CDR2 SYGVNS. This CDR3 contains 11 residues. After removal of 5 bases from V and 13 bases from J, the junction contained 5 bases not matched to a gene. For the CDR3, the DNA is TGTGCCAGCAGTTCTGGGGGGGGACAGTTCTTC. The encoded protein is CASSSGGGQFF.

The CDR3 nucleotides are TGTGCCAGCAGCTTGGTGCAGGGGGCTGGTGAAAAACTGTTTTTT. It codes for CASSLVQGAGEKLFF. J is TRBJ1-4 and V is TRBV5-8, with 8 positions matching TRBD1. J lost 7 bases, V lost 0 bases, and 5 bases had no gene match. There are 15 residues in the CDR3. The germline V gene encodes CDR1 SGHTS and CDR2 YDEGEE.

V and J are TRBV10-2 and TRBJ2-3, with TRBD2 identical over 7 bases. CDR1 WSHSY and CDR2 SAAADI come from the germline V gene. The CDR3 spans 16 residues. V was clipped by 1 base and J by 2 bases; unmatched bases: 6. DNA of the CDR3: TGCGCCAGCAGTGAGTATCTAGCGGATTCCACAGATACGCAGTATTTT. Protein: CASSEYLADSTDTQYF.

The V gene is TRBV6-6, the J gene TRBJ1-4, with 7 bases that match TRBD1. Germline V gene sequence: CDR1 MNHNY, CDR2 SVGAGI (reference sequence). The CDR3 is 14 amino acids. V gave up 5 bases and J gave up 4 bases; unmatched junction bases: 4. CDR3 amino acids: CASSKGQLNEKLFF. The DNA for the CDR3 is TGTGCCAGCAGTAAGGGACAGCTTAATGAAAAACTGTTTTTT.